This T cell receptor beta chain is drawn from a study of cytomegalovirus exposure and HLA in healthy donors (dated by TCRdb to between 2016 and 2019). Background on the whole study: An earlier analysis of roughly 570 of the donors reported about 300 Gb of sequence data and 117 million unique TCR beta sequences obtained from around 170 million T cells. Rather than using new phenotypic data, the later analysis identified candidate immune exposures from TCR beta sequences and from how often those sequences occurred across donors. The study aimed to test whether signatures of past pathogen exposure could be identified by cataloging public T cell receptors. Among 398 genotyped donors of the cohort, an average of roughly 230,000 unique TCR beta nucleotide sequences was sequenced per donor, of which about 18% were non-productive. Typing coverage varied by locus: roughly 620-640 donors for A, B, C, DRB1 and DQB1; roughly 560 for DQA1; some 610 for DPA1; approximately 450 for DPB1. Four or five DR-DQ haplotypes were handled as single units for association and clustering, since linkage in the cohort was strong. A later genetic analysis took genome-wide SNP genotypes for about 55% of the roughly 700 donors and used that subset as a discovery cohort. About 280 gigabases of sequencing data and roughly 81 million unique TCR sequences made up an early release that covered over 550 HLA-typed donors. Every repertoire in the discovery cohort had been generated on one and the same sequencing platform. Along with the approximately 700-subject first cohort, a separate validation cohort of about 110 different subjects was used. Among the roughly 370 genotyped donors, roughly 80% belonged to the genetic ancestry cluster associated with self-reported Caucasian donors. Donor age, sex, ethnicity and CMV serostatus were compiled alongside the repertoire data. An earlier analysis of around 580 of the donors used high-throughput TCR beta sequencing to judge whether each TCR beta V gene segment behaved as functional or pseudogenic. Using immunosequencing, the study profiled T cell repertoires from 550 to 750 subjects and related those repertoires to cytomegalovirus serostatus. To predict cytomegalovirus infection status, the study brought together high-throughput TCR immunosequencing, statistical association of individual TCRs with disease status, and machine learning. In a later analysis, previously published TCR beta repertoires from 666 donors were re-analyzed and high-resolution HLA genotyping was added so that TCR occurrence patterns could be studied. HLA typing covered class I and class II loci at four-digit resolution. Overall study outcomes, separate from this receptor: The earlier analysis of approximately 590 of the donors excluded roughly 17 rarely observed V segments, including chromosome 9 orphons, because counts were too low. An earlier analysis of 587 of the donors showed that most TCR beta V segments appeared in productive rearrangements either about 87% or about 30% of the time, which broadly matched IMGT annotations. According to a later genetic analysis, donors in an Asian-associated ancestry cluster had fewer N-insertions in productive TCRs than the approximately 650-donor mean. Because HLA typing was missing for some donors at each locus, association tests included only the typed subset. In the study, 150 to 200 TCR beta chains were listed as associated with cytomegalovirus. A later analysis found that HLA-associated TCR beta chains were more clonally expanded and had lower generation probabilities than equally common non-associated chains. A later analysis associated 17,000 or so TCR beta sequences with specific HLA alleles at a false discovery rate of 0.05. In a later analysis, the rate of TCR association differed among HLA loci, with DRB1 alleles having the most associated TCRs and HLA-C alleles having the fewest. Correlated functional status among segregating V segments might be attributable to linkage disequilibrium, but an unknown experimental factor could not be ruled out. Only TCR beta chains were sequenced in this cohort, and the absence of alpha or paired-chain data limited detectable features. An association between a missense DCLRE1C variant and V-gene and J-gene trimming of TCR beta chains was found in a later genetic analysis and replicated in an independent cohort. According to a later analysis, parvovirus B19, influenza, CMV and Epstein-Barr virus appeared linked to several top co-occurrence clusters. The classifier was reported to diagnose cytomegalovirus status with high specificity and sensitivity in both the original cohort and the validation cohort. A few of the identified cytomegalovirus-associated TCR beta chains were confirmed in vitro to be specific for cytomegalovirus antigens. According to a later analysis, most CMV-associated TCR beta chains appeared to be HLA-restricted, and the HLA associations seemed to be driven largely by CMV exposure. The authors suggested that the approach could potentially be generalized to other disease states and immunological phenotypes. CMV serostatus was the only immune exposure information available for the cohort. Across donors, most TCR sequences were observed very rarely, whereas some public TCRs were present in many individuals. Roughly uniform sequencing depth across donors was assumed in presence/absence analyses, although this assumption may not hold. A further reported finding was that TCR beta sequences accurately predicted the HLA-A and HLA-B alleles for most subjects in the first cohort. The 87-base-pair reads could not distinguish some IMGT-functional V segments, including TRBV6-2 and TRBV6-3, so those segments were excluded. A cluster of highly shared sequence variants was judged likely to be a technical artifact of the sequencing pipeline. When HLA alleles, especially DR and DQ, strongly co-occurred, attributing TCR associations to individual alleles was difficult.

In the germline V gene, CDR1 corresponds to MNHNS and CDR2 to SASEGT. From the cysteine up to the phenylalanine, the CDR3 has a length of 13 residues. The retained sequence is limited to the CDR3, 39 bases, with the frame set at the first base. V and J are truncated by 4 bases and 7 bases respectively, leaving an intervening sequence of 10 bases. The cohort was made up of roughly 670 healthy bone marrow donors. Cohort members were all nominally healthy when sampled, although unrecorded immune exposures were likely present. The donor tested CMV seronegative and was one of the 352 seronegative cohort members. A peripheral blood sample was collected from each donor, and TCR beta sequencing was performed on peripheral blood mononuclear cells. Genomic DNA was extracted from the blood cell samples with the Qiagen DNeasy Blood Extraction Kit. The method behind the library was the immunoSEQ multiplex PCR assay. For the multiplex PCR, a mixture combining 60 forward primers for TCR Vbeta segments and 13 reverse primers for TCR Jbeta segments was used. The CDR3 region of rearranged TCR beta genes was amplified from genomic DNA with a multiplex PCR assay. The amplified TCR beta libraries were sequenced on the Illumina HiSeq System as 87-base-pair reads. The authors processed their data as follows. In a later analysis, tens of millions of unique TCR beta chains were counted across the approximately 640 repertoires, and about 10 million of these chains were shared by at least two donors. Raw reads were error-corrected and collapsed into unique sequences by a nearest-neighbor algorithm in which closely related sequences were merged to remove PCR and sequencing errors. Alignment of CDR3 sequences to IMGT reference sequences was used to assign V, D and J gene segments. For a sequence to be retained, at least a six-nucleotide match to both a V gene segment and a J gene segment was required. A rearrangement was called productive if the CDR3 had no stop codons and remained in frame with V and J, and every other rearrangement was called non-productive. Following IMGT convention, CDR3 was defined as the stretch from the second conserved V-encoded cysteine to the conserved J-encoded phenylalanine. The earlier analysis of around 640 of the donors excluded sequences that lacked an unambiguous match to a single V gene segment. An earlier analysis of fewer than 750 of the donors called V segments functional above 56.7% productive rearrangements and segregating when the between-donor standard deviation exceeded 5%. A statistical classification framework was built for diagnosing cytomegalovirus status from the catalog of TCR beta chain sequences. V and J gene assignment, in a later analysis, came from comparing TCR nucleotide sequences with IMGT/GENE-DB human TR gene sequences. In a later analysis, CDR3 sequences and most-parsimonious VDJ recombination scenarios were assigned using the TCRdist pipeline. In a later analysis, each TCR beta chain was defined by its CDR3 amino acid sequence together with its V-gene family, and reads without a unique V-gene family were excluded. To address suspected cross-contamination and a sequencing artifact, a later analysis removed approximately 590 highly shared, low-generation-probability nucleotide sequences. For each public chain, a later analysis derived a clonal expansion index from normalized ranks of inferred template counts within each repertoire. In a later analysis, generation probabilities were computed with a VDJ recombination model fitted to out-of-frame rearrangements, and the resulting probabilities were checked against IGoR. In a later analysis, TCR-TCR, TCR-HLA and TCR-CMV co-occurrence was scored with hypergeometric tests, and a repertoire-size bias correction was applied to TCR pairs. A later analysis estimated false discovery rates by permuting HLA or CMV assignments 20 times. In a later analysis, co-occurring TCRs were grouped with DBSCAN, and TCRdist sequence similarity was added when clustering was performed within HLA-allele-positive subsets. For co-occurrence clustering, repertoires with fewer than 30,000 or more than 120,000 public chains were excluded, along with roughly five repertoires with anomalous nucleotide sharing. The clones in this table, taken by TCRdb from immuneACCESS, are in-frame only. Not every clone is retained; where verified, under half of the shortfall comes from an unresolved V gene, and the cause of the rest is unknown. D and trimming come from the DNA, and the V and J calls and clone size come from that table. Present in this sample are some 130,000 clones, 60% to 75% of which were seen just once. The top ten clones comprise 6% to 8.5% of the sample.

Note on this clone: The antigen this receptor binds is unknown. One base away there is no much larger clone; base qualities are not given.

The receptor comes from a man between 25 and 39 years old in good health and CMV-seronegative. The rearrangement joined TRBV6-1 to TRBJ1-4; 6 matching bases give a weak D call of TRBD1. Sequencing used PBMCs. The CDR3 protein sequence reads: CASSGGLGEKLFF. The bases read TGTGCCAGCAGTGGGGGGCTAGGTGAAAAACTGTTTTTT.